The next 13 T cell receptor beta chains were all read from a single sample in a study of cytotoxic CD8 clonotypes in ibrutinib-treated CLL. Only in-frame clones appear in the TCRdb table, and some are missing; sequencing was by immunoSEQ multiplex PCR. The sample carries almost 45,000 clones, over 60% recorded once. The sample was PBMCs, taken after 12 months of ibrutinib treatment. These receptor sequences come from a human donor with chronic lymphocytic leukemia.

This clone was recorded once. The chain combines TRBV7-8 with TRBJ2-7; tentative D call: TRBD1 (6 bases). Germline V CDR1 and CDR2: SGHVS, FQNEAQ. V was cut by 1 base and J by 2 bases, with 12 bases left in between. This CDR3 spans 15 amino acids. The CDR3 DNA reads TGTGCCAGCAGCTTAGACAGGGCCGGAACCTACGAGCAGTACTTC. As protein: CASSLDRAGTYEQYF.

V is TRBV14 and J is TRBJ2-1; TRBD2 agrees at 8 bases. The ends lost 4 bases at V and 0 bases at J; junction bases unmatched: 8. The CDR3 spans 17 residues. CDR1 SGHDN and CDR2 FVKESK come from the germline V gene. The CDR3 bases are TGTGCCAGCAGCCCCGCCAGCGGGAGTTTCTCCTACAATGAGCAGTTCTTC. Its protein product is CASSPASGSFSYNEQFF.

The chain couples TRBV7-6 to TRBJ2-1; 7 nucleotides agree with TRBD2. The CDR3 runs 15 residues. Germline loops: CDR1 SGHVS, CDR2 FNYEAQ. Trimming removed 5 bases from V and 6 bases from J; junction bases left unmatched: 10. The CDR3 DNA sequence: TGTGCCAGCAGCGCCGGGGCTAGCGGCTCCAATGAGCAGTTCTTC. The encoded protein is CASSAGASGSNEQFF. Combining the CDR3 with reference TRBV7-6 and TRBJ2-1 gives the whole variable domain GAGVSQSPRYKVTKRGQDVALRCDPISGHVSLYWYRQALGQGPEFLTYFNYEAQQDKSGLPNDRFSAERPEGSISTLTIQRTEQRDSAMYRCASSAGASGSNEQFFGPGTRLTVL.

The V and J genes are TRBV19 and TRBJ2-2; D uncertain. The CDR3 is 13 residues long. Trimming left V 3 bases short and J 13 bases short, with 15 bases between. CDR1 is LNHDA and CDR2 is SQIVND in the germline V gene (reference sequence). The CDR3 nucleotides are TGTGCCAGTAGTATGTCGAGCGAGTCGGGGCTGTTTTTT. Amino acids: CASSMSSESGLFF.

The chain's CDR3 is CASSQRTVANYGYTF. The CDR3 DNA reads as TGCGCCAGCAGCCAGCGGACGGTAGCTAACTATGGCTACACCTTC. The chain employs TRBV4-1 and TRBJ1-2; no definite D call. The ends were cut back, 3 bases at V and 0 bases at J, with 11 bases in the middle. The CDR3 is 15 amino acids. Germline V gene lookup returns CDR1 MGHRA and CDR2 YSYEKL.

The V call is TRBV7-9, the J call TRBJ2-3; TRBD2 is a possible D gene (6 bases). This CDR3 is built from 16 residues. V was pared by 4 bases and J by 2 bases, with 16 bases between. Germline V gene data show CDR1 as SEHNR and CDR2 as FQNEAQ (reference sequence). The CDR3 DNA reads as TGTGCCAGCAGCTCATCTACCGGGACTTACACAGATACGCAGTATTTT. Encoded protein: CASSSSTGTYTDTQYF.

This chain connects TRBV4-3 to TRBJ2-5; 8 positions match TRBD2. The trim removed 4 bases at V and 2 bases at J, leaving 9 bases unmatched. Germline V lookup: CDR1 LGHNA, CDR2 YSLEER. This CDR3 has 16 residues. CDR3 DNA: TGCGCCAGCAGCCCCGAGGGAGTAGCGGGACAAGAGACCCAGTACTTC. Residues: CASSPEGVAGQETQYF.

The rearrangement links TRBV27 to TRBJ2-1, with D possibly being TRBD1 (6 bases). The CDR3 totals 14 residues. Trimming removed 5 bases from V and 2 bases from J, with 10 bases in between. Germline V gene data show CDR1 as MNHEY and CDR2 as SMNVEV (reference sequence). The CDR3: CASSNDRTYNEQFF. In DNA form, the CDR3 reads TGTGCCAGCAGTAATGACAGGACCTACAATGAGCAGTTCTTC.

The chain is built from TRBV6-1 and TRBJ2-3; 9 positions agree with TRBD1. The length of the CDR3 is 15 residues. Looked up from germline, CDR1 is MNHNS and CDR2 is SASEGT. The ends lost 7 bases at V and 5 bases at J; junction bases unmatched: 10. The CDR3 nucleotides are TGTGCCAGCAAGGAATACAGGGGGCAGGGAGATACGCAGTATTTT. This gives the protein CASKEYRGQGDTQYF.

The genes are TRBV6-5 and TRBJ1-5; 7 bases map to TRBD1. The CDR3 sequence is 14 residues long. From germline, CDR1 is MNHEY and CDR2 SVGAGI. V gave up 6 bases and J gave up 4 bases; unmatched junction bases: 6. CDR3 DNA sequence: TGTGCCAGCAGCGGGCAGGGGGGAAATCAGCCCCAGCATTTT. It is translated as CASSGQGGNQPQHF.

The chain recombines TRBV28 with TRBJ1-1; tentatively, D is TRBD1 (5 bases). The CDR3 totals 14 residues. CDR1 is MDHEN, CDR2 SYDVKM, per germline. The V gene lost 4 bases and the J gene lost 4 bases, with 13 bases spanning the gap. The CDR3 DNA reads TGTGCCAGCAGTTCATGGGGGAGGAGCACTGAAGCTTTCTTT. Protein product: CASSSWGRSTEAFF.

The chain recombines TRBV7-8 with TRBJ2-3, with 11 nucleotides matching TRBD2. The CDR3 is made up of 19 amino acids. J gave up 2 bases and V 0 bases, and 10 bases lay outside the gene matches. Germline V gives CDR1 SGHVS, CDR2 FQNEAQ. The CDR3 region has the DNA TGTGCCAGCAGCTTAGCGATCGGGACTAGCGGTATTTTCACAGATACGCAGTATTTT. Protein sequence: CASSLAIGTSGIFTDTQYF.

The genes are TRBV15 and TRBJ2-1; D gene unclear. Trimming cost V 1 base and J 2 bases, with 6 bases left between them. Per germline, CDR1 LNHNV and CDR2 YYDKDF (reference sequence). The CDR3 runs to 14 residues. CDR3 bases: TGTGCCACCAGCAGAGTTAGAACCTACAATGAGCAGTTCTTC. This gives the protein CATSRVRTYNEQFF.